One sample yielded the 22 T cell receptor beta chains listed below, sequenced in a study of radiotherapy plus CTLA-4 blockade in lung cancer (dated by TCRdb to 2017 to 2018). Libraries came from the immunoSEQ multiplex PCR assay. Here the immuneACCESS table is served through TCRdb, limited to in-frame sequences with V and J called. Missing clones are a known gap in these copies; in checked studies unresolved V genes cover under half, and the rest lacks a known reason. The sample table shows roughly 45,000 clones, and 55% to 80% are seen once. The biggest ten clones account for about 23% of the sample. This specimen consisted of peripheral blood, obtained from a patient treated with radiotherapy plus ipilimumab. These receptors were collected from a human donor with non-small cell lung cancer who had a partial response to radiotherapy plus ipilimumab.

This clone was detected a few times. CDR3 nucleotide sequence: TGTGCCAGCAGCGACCGGGCGGGGCAAAACATTCAGTACTTC. It yields the protein CASSDRAGQNIQYF. V is TRBV5-6 and J is TRBJ2-4; the D gene is possibly TRBD2 (6 bases). V lost 4 bases and J 5 bases, leaving 13 bases between the germline ends. The CDR3 consists of 14 residues. Germline values: CDR1 SGHDT, CDR2 YYEEEE. Full variable domain (missing parts from reference TRBV5-6 and TRBJ2-4): DAGVTQSPTHLIKTRGQQVTLRCSPKSGHDTVSWYQQALGQGPQFIFQYYEEEERQRGNFPDRFSGHQFPNYSSELNVNALLLGDSALYLCASSDRAGQNIQYFGAGTRLSVL.

The chain joins TRBV30 to TRBJ1-3, with D uncertain. CDR1 and CDR2 (germline): GTSNPN, SVGIG (reference sequence). The CDR3 length is 12 residues. V was cut by 1 base and J by 4 bases, with 5 bases left in between. In DNA form, the CDR3 reads TGTGCCTGGAGTGAACGGGGAAACACCATATATTTT. This codes for CAWSERGNTIYF.

The gene calls are TRBV6-1 and TRBJ1-1; D is perhaps TRBD1 (6 bases). V was trimmed by 6 bases and J by 1 base, leaving 6 bases between them. This CDR3 has 12 residues. The germline gives CDR1 MNHNS, CDR2 SASEGT. The CDR3 nucleotides are TGTGCCAGCAGGGACAGGAACACTGAAGCTTTCTTT. Protein sequence: CASRDRNTEAFF.

This clone was observed once. The J gene is TRBJ2-2, the V gene TRBV2, with 10 bases identical to TRBD1. The V and J ends lost 6 bases and 6 bases, in that order; junction bases with no gene match: 13. CDR1 and CDR2 from the germline V gene are SNHLY and FYNNEI. There are 17 residues in the CDR3. The CDR3 nucleotides are TGTGCCAGCAGCTTAGACGCGACAGGGGGCGACCCCGGGGAGCTGTTTTTT. It is translated as CASSLDATGGDPGELFF.

V usage is TRBV6-1 and J usage is TRBJ2-3; 11 bases map to TRBD2. J lost 4 bases, V lost 8 bases, and 8 bases had no gene match. The CDR3 totals 15 residues. Germline CDR1 reads MNHNS; CDR2 reads SASEGT. The CDR3, as DNA: TGTGCCAGCTGTGTAGCGGGGGGGCAGGCAGATACGCAGTATTTT. This encodes CASCVAGGQADTQYF.

V is TRBV29-1 and J is TRBJ1-1, with 12 bases that match TRBD1. The junction had 4 bases not matched to a gene; V was cut back by 7 bases and J by 4 bases. Germline V lookup: CDR1 SQVTM, CDR2 ANQGSEA. This CDR3 contains 13 residues. This CDR3 is CSAPGQGATEAFF. The CDR3, as DNA: TGCAGCGCCCCGGGACAGGGGGCCACTGAAGCTTTCTTT. The full variable domain, completed using reference TRBV29-1 and TRBJ1-1, is SAVISQKPSRDICQRGTSLTIQCQVDSQVTMMFWYRQQPGQSLTLIATANQGSEATYESGFVIDKFPISRPNLTFSTLTVSNMSPEDSSIYLCSAPGQGATEAFFGQGTRLTVV.

The chain joins TRBV27 to TRBJ1-5; 12 nucleotides line up with TRBD1. The germline gives CDR1 MNHEY, CDR2 SMNVEV (reference sequence). V lost 5 bases to trimming and J lost 7 bases; unmatched junction nucleotides: 6. CDR3 length: 15 residues. The CDR3 sequence: CASSGGQGAGQPQHF. The CDR3 DNA follows: TGTGCCAGCAGTGGGGGACAGGGGGCTGGGCAGCCCCAGCATTTT.

This clone has a handful of counts. This chain links TRBV25-1 with TRBJ1-3; D uncertain. Germline V gene lookup returns CDR1 MGHDK and CDR2 SYGVNS. V was cut by 4 bases and J by 3 bases, with 7 bases left in between. The CDR3 has 13 residues. The CDR3 region has the DNA TGTGCCAGCAGTGGTAGCTTTGGAAACACCATATATTTT. Translation gives CASSGSFGNTIYF.

J is TRBJ2-5 and V is TRBV13; 8 bases fit TRBD2. Per the germline V gene, CDR1 is PRHDT and CDR2 is FYEKMQ (reference sequence). The CDR3 runs 17 residues. V shed 5 bases and J 4 bases; nucleotides not matched to a gene: 15. The CDR3 region has the DNA TGTGCCAGCAGCACCTACCGGGGGGGCCGAGGGCCAGAGACCCAGTACTTC. The encoded protein is CASSTYRGGRGPETQYF.

The V call is TRBV13, the J call TRBJ2-1, with 7 nucleotides matching TRBD2. Germline values: CDR1 PRHDT, CDR2 FYEKMQ (reference sequence). This CDR3 comprises 20 residues. The V gene end was trimmed by 3 bases and the J gene end by 0 bases; junction bases not matched to a gene: 17. This CDR3 is CASSFFDRGWGGSSYNEQFF. CDR3 sequence (DNA): TGTGCCAGCAGCTTCTTTGATCGCGGGTGGGGAGGGTCCTCCTACAATGAGCAGTTCTTC. The full variable domain, completed using reference TRBV13 and TRBJ2-1, is AAGVIQSPRHLIKEKRETATLKCYPIPRHDTVYWYQQGPGQDPQFLISFYEKMQSDKGSIPDRFSAQQFSDYHSELNMSSLELGDSALYFCASSFFDRGWGGSSYNEQFFGPGTRLTVL.

In its sample, this clone is medium-sized. The gene calls are TRBV12-2 and TRBJ1-4; the table names TRBD1, a call not compared with the DNA. TRBV12-2 is flagged as a pseudogene. The CDR3 loop spans 13 amino acids. CDR3 sequence reads: CASRPRTGGCLFF. The DNA for the CDR3 is TGTGCAAGTCGCCCTAGGACAGGGGGTTGTCTGTTTTTT.

The J gene is TRBJ2-1, the V gene TRBV9, with 14 bases aligning to TRBD2. After removal of 4 bases from V and 0 bases from J, the junction contained 6 bases not matched to a gene. The CDR3 is 18 residues long. Germline V gene lookup returns CDR1 SGDLS and CDR2 YYNGEE. The CDR3 sequence is CASSTGLAGVSSYNEQFF. In nucleotides, the CDR3 is TGTGCCAGCAGCACGGGACTAGCGGGAGTTAGCTCCTACAATGAGCAGTTCTTC.

The chain is built from TRBV7-8 and TRBJ1-5; D call uncertain. Trimming pared 0 bases from V and 1 base from J, leaving 10 bases between. Germline V gene sequence: CDR1 SGHVS, CDR2 FQNEAQ. The CDR3 covers 16 residues. The CDR3 sequence is CASSLAQRSSNQPQHF. CDR3 DNA sequence: TGTGCCAGCAGCTTAGCGCAGCGCAGCAGCAATCAGCCCCAGCATTTT. Variable domain in full (rest from reference TRBV7-8 and TRBJ1-5): GAGVSQSPRYKVAKRGQDVALRCDPISGHVSLFWYQQALGQGPEFLTYFQNEAQLDKSGLPSDRFFAERPEGSVSTLKIQRTQQEDSAVYLCASSLAQRSSNQPQHFGDGTRLSIL.

This CDR3 is CASSPGTGPVYTF. The DNA for the CDR3 is TGTGCCAGCAGCCCAGGGACAGGCCCTGTCTACACCTTC. The gene calls are TRBV9 and TRBJ1-2, with 8 nucleotides matching TRBD1. Trimming removed 4 bases from V and 10 bases from J; junction bases left unmatched: 9. Germline V lookup: CDR1 SGDLS, CDR2 YYNGEE. There are 13 residues in the CDR3.

This sequence joins TRBV18 and TRBJ1-1; TRBD1 matches 9 bases. CDR3 length equals 15 residues. Germline CDR1 and CDR2: KGHSH and LQKENI. V lost 0 bases, J lost 6 bases, and 5 bases stayed unmatched. CDR3 sequence reads: CASSPPATGGAEAFF. The CDR3 nucleotides are TGTGCCAGCTCACCACCGGCGACAGGGGGGGCTGAAGCTTTCTTT.

This clone was seen only a few times. Here the CDR3 DNA reads TGTGCCAGCAGCCCCTGGACAGGGGATATTGCTGAAGCTTTCTTT. It yields the protein CASSPWTGDIAEAFF. J is TRBJ1-1 and V is TRBV7-3, with 9 bases identical to TRBD1. The CDR3 spans 15 residues. In germline, CDR1 is SGHTA, CDR2 FQGTGA. V gave up 5 bases and J gave up 6 bases; unmatched junction bases: 10.

This clone is a singleton in its sample. The chain uses TRBV28 and TRBJ2-1; 12 bases fit TRBD2. J lost 2 bases, V lost 6 bases, and 8 bases had no gene match. From germline, CDR1 is MDHEN and CDR2 SYDVKM. The CDR3 covers 17 residues. CDR3 sequence reads: CASSLKLAGGTYNEQFF. The DNA for the CDR3 is TGTGCCAGCAGCCTCAAACTAGCGGGGGGCACCTACAATGAGCAGTTCTTC.

This clone has just a few counts. The gene calls are TRBV27 and TRBJ1-1, with D perhaps TRBD1 (6 bases). This CDR3 contains 13 residues. Germline CDR1 and CDR2: MNHEY and SMNVEV (reference sequence). V lost 0 bases and J 4 bases, leaving 6 bases between the germline ends. The CDR3 region has the DNA TGTGCCAGCAGTTTATCGGGGGCCACTGAAGCTTTCTTT. This translates into CASSLSGATEAFF.

This clone came up once. This chain uses TRBV11-2 with TRBJ1-1, with 8 bases identical to TRBD1. The germline gives CDR1 SGHAT, CDR2 FQNNGV. The ends lost 5 bases at V and 7 bases at J; junction bases unmatched: 9. The length of the CDR3 is 14 residues. DNA for the CDR3: TGTGCCAGCAGCCGGTGGGACAGGCGGGGTGAAGCTTTCTTT. This codes for CASSRWDRRGEAFF.

The V gene is TRBV30, the J gene TRBJ2-1, with 14 bases that match TRBD2. The trim removed 2 bases at V and 7 bases at J, leaving 13 bases unmatched. The CDR3 runs 18 residues. The germline gives CDR1 GTSNPN, CDR2 SVGIG (reference sequence). Here the CDR3 reads CAWSYVRAGLAGVNEQFF. DNA for the CDR3: TGTGCCTGGAGTTATGTGAGAGCGGGACTAGCGGGAGTTAATGAGCAGTTCTTC. The whole variable domain, remainder taken from reference TRBV30 and TRBJ2-1, is SQTIHQWPATLVQPVGSPLSLECTVEGTSNPNLYWYRQAAGRGLQLLFYSVGIGQISSEVPQNLSASRPQDRQFILSSKKLLLSDSGFYLCAWSYVRAGLAGVNEQFFGPGTRLTVL.

This clone was detected only once. The V gene is TRBV27, the J gene TRBJ2-1; D is unclear. This CDR3 is built from 15 residues. Trimming cost V 6 bases and J 0 bases, with 12 bases left between them. Germline V gene sequence: CDR1 MNHEY, CDR2 SMNVEV (reference sequence). CDR3 sequence (DNA): TGTGCCAGCAGCCTCGCCCCGAGCTCCTACAATGAGCAGTTCTTC. It encodes CASSLAPSSYNEQFF.

The rearrangement uses TRBV6-1 and TRBJ1-1, with D maybe TRBD1 (5 bases). The CDR3 consists of 13 residues. Germline V lookup: CDR1 MNHNS, CDR2 SASEGT. Trimming stripped 5 bases from V and 5 bases from J, with 12 bases between. The CDR3 reads CASSNPRGTEAFF. The CDR3 DNA reads TGTGCCAGCAGTAACCCTCGGGGGACTGAAGCTTTCTTT.